The T cell receptor (beta chain) under discussion was sequenced for a study of T-cell reconstitution after alpha-beta-depleted transplantation in children. A TCRbeta library incorporating unique molecular identifiers was prepared. Each CDR3 protein gets one entry after TCRdb re-called the PCR reads with MiXCR. The table records about 240,000 distinct CDR3 sequences, about 26% of them present only once. Study-wide results and limits: Surviving recipient T cells and thymic progenitors underlay high day-60 TCRbeta diversity in some patients.

This clonotype appeared many times. Its antigen is not known. The origin of this receptor is a girl aged 2-10 years with Fanconi anemia, due to receive a stem cell transplant. Sequencing was performed on PBMCs, taken before TCRalphabeta/CD19-depleted stem cell transplant.

This CDR3 reads CSGGTSGRTDTQYF. The CDR3 nucleotides read TGCAGTGGGGGCACTAGCGGCCGCACAGATACGCAGTATTTT. This chain joins TRBV20-1 and TRBJ2-3, with 8 bases lining up with TRBD2. The CDR3 totals 14 residues. The ends lost 7 bases at V and 1 base at J; junction bases unmatched: 7. The V gene's germline CDR1 is DFQATT and CDR2 SNEGSKA (reference sequence).